The rows below give T cell receptor beta chains drawn from one sample of a study of sequential checkpoint blockade in melanoma. Sequencing was performed with immunoSEQ multiplex PCR; in TCRdb, only in-frame clones are kept and a portion is missing. The table lists tens of thousands of clones, about four fifths of them singletons. Sequencing used CD8+ T cells sorted from blood (inferred from file names), obtained from a patient given nivolumab and ipilimumab in sequence. These receptors all stem from a human donor with melanoma. Both conserved end residues are part of each CDR3. Each record gives: clone size, V gene, D gene, J gene, CDR3 DNA, CDR3 protein. A D gene is named only where the DNA matches it firmly. Rows may omit the clone size; those that give it use once, few, many or a size class.

abundance: .
v_gene: TRBV7-9
d_gene: .
j_gene: TRBJ1-1
CDR3nt: TGTGCCAGCAGCCCGGACGGAGGGGCCACTGAAGCTTTCTTT
CDR3aa: CASSPDGGATEAFF

abundance: .
v_gene: TRBV5-8
d_gene: .
j_gene: TRBJ1-1
CDR3nt: TGTGCCAGCAGCTTTGGGGGGACTGAAGCTTTCTTT
CDR3aa: CASSFGGTEAFF

abundance: .
v_gene: TRBV28
d_gene: TRBD1
j_gene: TRBJ1-5
CDR3nt: TGTGCCAGCAGTTTATCGGGACAGGGTCATCAGCCCCAGCATTTT
CDR3aa: CASSLSGQGHQPQHF

abundance: .
v_gene: TRBV7-9
d_gene: .
j_gene: TRBJ2-5
CDR3nt: TGTGCCAGCAGCTTTCGCAGGGGTGGTGAGGAGACCCAGTACTTC
CDR3aa: CASSFRRGGEETQYF

abundance: .
v_gene: TRBV27
d_gene: TRBD1
j_gene: TRBJ1-1
CDR3nt: TGTGCCAGCAGTTACAGGGGAGGCACTGAAGCTTTCTTT
CDR3aa: CASSYRGGTEAFF

abundance: .
v_gene: TRBV27
d_gene: .
j_gene: TRBJ1-2
CDR3nt: TGTGCCAGCAGGCTACAGGGTAACTATGGCTACACCTTC
CDR3aa: CASRLQGNYGYTF

abundance: .
v_gene: TRBV19
d_gene: TRBD1
j_gene: TRBJ2-1
CDR3nt: TGTGCCAGTAGTTCAAAACCGGGACAGGGTTACAATGAGCAGTTCTTC
CDR3aa: CASSSKPGQGYNEQFF

abundance: .
v_gene: TRBV28
d_gene: TRBD2
j_gene: TRBJ2-7
CDR3nt: TGTGCCAGCAGTTTAGGGGGGGGCGAGCAGTACTTC
CDR3aa: CASSLGGGEQYF

abundance: .
v_gene: TRBV6-1
d_gene: .
j_gene: TRBJ1-5
CDR3nt: TGTGCCAGCAGTCCTTACAGGGAGCAGGGTCAGCCCCAGCATTTT
CDR3aa: CASSPYREQGQPQHF

abundance: once
v_gene: TRBV28
d_gene: .
j_gene: TRBJ1-6
CDR3nt: TGTGCCAGCTTGGGGAGGGGTAGGCCCCTTAATTCACCCCTCCACTTT
CDR3aa: CASLGRGRPLNSPLHF

abundance: .
v_gene: TRBV19
d_gene: TRBD1
j_gene: TRBJ2-2
CDR3nt: TGTGCCAGTAGTATGCACAGGGGTGACACCGGGGAGCTGTTTTTT
CDR3aa: CASSMHRGDTGELFF

abundance: few
v_gene: TRBV5-4
d_gene: TRBD1
j_gene: TRBJ1-1
CDR3nt: TGTGCCAGCAGCTTTAGGGGGCCCGGGCTTGAAGCTTTCTTT
CDR3aa: CASSFRGPGLEAFF

abundance: .
v_gene: TRBV19
d_gene: .
j_gene: TRBJ2-1
CDR3nt: TGTGCCAGTAGTATAACGGGGAGCTCCTACAATGAGCAGTTCTTC
CDR3aa: CASSITGSSYNEQFF

abundance: .
v_gene: TRBV5-1
d_gene: .
j_gene: TRBJ2-7
CDR3nt: TGCGCCAGCAGCCCCGGGGTCGGGCCCCACTACGAGCAGTACTTC
CDR3aa: CASSPGVGPHYEQYF

abundance: few
v_gene: TRBV14
d_gene: TRBD1
j_gene: TRBJ2-7
CDR3nt: TGTGCCAGCAGCGGGGACAGGTCCTACGAGCAGTACTTC
CDR3aa: CASSGDRSYEQYF

abundance: few
v_gene: TRBV7-9
d_gene: TRBD1
j_gene: TRBJ2-7
CDR3nt: TGTGCCAGCAGCTCGGACAGGACCTACGAGCAGTACTTC
CDR3aa: CASSSDRTYEQYF

abundance: .
v_gene: TRBV19
d_gene: TRBD1
j_gene: TRBJ1-4
CDR3nt: TGTGCCAGTAGTACGACAGGGCAGGCTAATGAAAAACTGTTTTTT
CDR3aa: CASSTTGQANEKLFF

abundance: once
v_gene: TRBV19
d_gene: .
j_gene: TRBJ2-2
CDR3nt: TGTGCCAGTACCACGGGGTGGATAGCAGAGTCGAACACCGGGGAGCTGTTTTTT
CDR3aa: CASTTGWIAESNTGELFF

abundance: .
v_gene: TRBV6-4
d_gene: TRBD1
j_gene: TRBJ2-1
CDR3nt: TGTGCCAGCAGTGACAGGGGGCACAATGAGCAGTTCTTC
CDR3aa: CASSDRGHNEQFF

abundance: once
v_gene: TRBV27
d_gene: .
j_gene: TRBJ1-5
CDR3nt: TGTGCCAGCAGTTCCGGGTTCTTCACGGGGCAGCCCCAGCATTTT
CDR3aa: CASSSGFFTGQPQHF

abundance: .
v_gene: TRBV7-2
d_gene: TRBD2
j_gene: TRBJ2-7
CDR3nt: TGTGCCAGCAGCTTTACTAGCGGGACCTACGAGCAGTACTTC
CDR3aa: CASSFTSGTYEQYF

abundance: .
v_gene: TRBV7-8
d_gene: .
j_gene: TRBJ2-2
CDR3nt: TGTGCCAGCAGCTTCGAGCCTACAGGAATAGTGGGGGAGCTGTTTTTT
CDR3aa: CASSFEPTGIVGELFF

abundance: .
v_gene: TRBV2
d_gene: TRBD1
j_gene: TRBJ2-7
CDR3nt: TGTGCCAGCAGAGACCTTACAGGGGAACATTTCTACGAGCAGTACTTC
CDR3aa: CASRDLTGEHFYEQYF

abundance: .
v_gene: TRBV10-2
d_gene: .
j_gene: TRBJ1-2
CDR3nt: TGCGCCAGCAGTGTGCAGTTATCCTATGGCTACACCTTC
CDR3aa: CASSVQLSYGYTF

abundance: .
v_gene: TRBV11-3
d_gene: TRBD2
j_gene: TRBJ2-2
CDR3nt: TGTGCCAGCAGCTTGCCTTTAGCGGGGGGGCGCACCGGGGAGCTGTTTTTT
CDR3aa: CASSLPLAGGRTGELFF

abundance: .
v_gene: TRBV5-1
d_gene: TRBD1
j_gene: TRBJ2-1
CDR3nt: TGCGCCAGCAGCCCGACAGGGGGGCTATACAATGAGCAGTTCTTC
CDR3aa: CASSPTGGLYNEQFF

abundance: .
v_gene: TRBV2
d_gene: .
j_gene: TRBJ2-5
CDR3nt: TGTGCCAGCAGTGACGACCCGGGGCAGTACTTC
CDR3aa: CASSDDPGQYF

abundance: .
v_gene: TRBV2
d_gene: .
j_gene: TRBJ2-1
CDR3nt: TGTGCCAGCAGTAGTACCGGGTATGAGCAGTTCTTC
CDR3aa: CASSSTGYEQFF

abundance: .
v_gene: TRBV7-9
d_gene: .
j_gene: TRBJ1-1
CDR3nt: TGTGCCAGCAGCACTGCGCTGAACACTGAAGCTTTCTTT
CDR3aa: CASSTALNTEAFF

abundance: .
v_gene: TRBV6-1
d_gene: .
j_gene: TRBJ2-3
CDR3nt: TGTGCCAGCAGTGAATTTCTCTTTCAGAGGGCCGGGGAAACAGATACGCAGTATTTT
CDR3aa: CASSEFLFQRAGETDTQYF

abundance: .
v_gene: TRBV4-2
d_gene: TRBD2
j_gene: TRBJ2-1
CDR3nt: TGTGCCAGCAGCCAAGATGGAGCGGGAGGGTACAATGAGCAGTTCTTC
CDR3aa: CASSQDGAGGYNEQFF

abundance: few
v_gene: TRBV27
d_gene: TRBD2
j_gene: TRBJ2-5
CDR3nt: TGTGCCAGCAGTTTTTACGGGAGGGCCGAAGGAGAGACCCAGTACTTC
CDR3aa: CASSFYGRAEGETQYF

abundance: once
v_gene: TRBV15
d_gene: .
j_gene: TRBJ2-5
CDR3nt: TGTGCCACCAGCAGAGATCGTGGAGGCCAAGAGACCCAGTACTTC
CDR3aa: CATSRDRGGQETQYF

abundance: few
v_gene: TRBV19
d_gene: TRBD1
j_gene: TRBJ2-7
CDR3nt: TGTGCCAGTAGTTCCGGGACAGTTTACGAGCAGTACTTC
CDR3aa: CASSSGTVYEQYF

abundance: .
v_gene: TRBV15
d_gene: .
j_gene: TRBJ2-5
CDR3nt: TGTGCCACCAGCGAGGAGGGGATGGGGACCCAGTACTTC
CDR3aa: CATSEEGMGTQYF

abundance: .
v_gene: TRBV19
d_gene: TRBD1
j_gene: TRBJ2-7
CDR3nt: TGTGCCAGTAGTCCTGGACAGGGGGGATCGTACGAGCAGTACTTC
CDR3aa: CASSPGQGGSYEQYF

abundance: once
v_gene: TRBV6-1
d_gene: TRBD1
j_gene: TRBJ1-1
CDR3nt: TGTGCCAGCAGTTGGGACAGCAATCTTGAGGCTTTCTTT
CDR3aa: CASSWDSNLEAFF

abundance: .
v_gene: TRBV7-9
d_gene: TRBD1
j_gene: TRBJ1-2
CDR3nt: TGTGCCAGCAGCTTAGACCGGGACAGGCTCTCTCCGGGCTACACCTTC
CDR3aa: CASSLDRDRLSPGYTF

abundance: few
v_gene: TRBV4-2
d_gene: TRBD1
j_gene: TRBJ2-7
CDR3nt: TGTGCCAGCAGCTCATTAATTCAGGGGGCCTACGAGCAGTACTTC
CDR3aa: CASSSLIQGAYEQYF

abundance: few
v_gene: TRBV10-2
d_gene: .
j_gene: TRBJ1-1
CDR3nt: TGCGCCAGCAGTGCCTTGAACACTGAAGCTTTCTTT
CDR3aa: CASSALNTEAFF

abundance: .
v_gene: TRBV28
d_gene: .
j_gene: TRBJ1-5
CDR3nt: TGTGCCAGCAGTTTATCCGGCAGGGGAAATCAGCCCCAGCATTTT
CDR3aa: CASSLSGRGNQPQHF

abundance: .
v_gene: TRBV2
d_gene: TRBD2
j_gene: TRBJ2-3
CDR3nt: TGTGCCAGCAGCAGGACTAGCGGGGCCCTATCCACAGATACGCAGTATTTT
CDR3aa: CASSRTSGALSTDTQYF